This is a list of T cell receptor beta chains from one sample in a study of cytomegalovirus exposure and HLA in healthy donors. The table came from immunoSEQ multiplex PCR; TCRdb's copy has only in-frame clones and leaves some out. The sample includes some 67,000 clones. Source material: PBMCs. The receptors here all came from a woman aged 25 to 45 in good health and CMV-seronegative. Both conserved end residues are part of each CDR3. A D gene is named only where the DNA matches it firmly.

J gene	D gene	V gene	CDR3 length	CDR3 DNA	CDR3 protein
TRBJ1-2	TRBD1	TRBV4-3	15	TGCGCCAGCAGCCAAGATTTAGGACAGGGCTATGGCTACACCTTC	CASSQDLGQGYGYTF
TRBJ2-1	TRBD2	TRBV28	15	TGTGCCAGCAGTTTAGGAGGAGCGGGAGCGGATGAGCAGTTCTTC	CASSLGGAGADEQFF
TRBJ2-7	-	TRBV10-3	14	TGTGCCATCAGTGAGGGGCAGCTCTCCTACGAGCAGTACTTC	CAISEGQLSYEQYF
TRBJ1-5	-	TRBV7-2	15	TGTGCCAGCAGCCTTTCCCTTGGGGGCCGGCAGCCCCAGCATTTT	CASSLSLGGRQPQHF
TRBJ1-4	TRBD1	TRBV6-1	13	TGTGCCAGCAGTGCACAGGGGCAGGAAAAACTGTTTTTT	CASSAQGQEKLFF
TRBJ2-7	TRBD2	TRBV5-1	15	TGCGCCAGCAGCTACCTAGCGGGAGGGCCCGGCGAGCAGTACTTC	CASSYLAGGPGEQYF
TRBJ2-2	-	TRBV6-5	13	TGTGCCAGCAGTTACTACCACATCGGGGAGCTGTTTTTT	CASSYYHIGELFF
TRBJ2-7	-	TRBV7-6	16	TGTGCCAGCAGCTTACCCCTAGGGGGAGGGTCCTACGAGCAGTACTTC	CASSLPLGGGSYEQYF
TRBJ2-7	-	TRBV6-5	16	TGTGCCAGCAGTTACGGCGGGACAGACTTCTCCTACGAGCAGTACTTC	CASSYGGTDFSYEQYF
TRBJ1-4	-	TRBV29-1	13	TGCAGCGTTGATACTGGAACTAATGAAAAACTGTTTTTT	CSVDTGTNEKLFF
TRBJ1-3	-	TRBV5-4	13	TGTGCCAGCAGCTCCCCCACTGGAAACACCATATATTTT	CASSSPTGNTIYF
TRBJ1-4	-	TRBV29-1	12	TGCAGCGTTCCCACAGGGAATGAAAAACTGTTTTTT	CSVPTGNEKLFF
TRBJ1-5	TRBD1	TRBV4-1	18	TGCGCCAGCAGCCCAACTCGGGACAGAATAAGTAGCAATCAGCCCCAGCATTTT	CASSPTRDRISSNQPQHF
TRBJ2-7	TRBD2	TRBV13	12	TGTGCCAGCAGTCGGGAGGGCGGCGAGCAGTACTTC	CASSREGGEQYF
TRBJ2-7	TRBD2	TRBV28	17	TGTGCCAGCAGCTCGCCTACAGTCGCGGGGGGCCTCGACGAGCAGTACTTC	CASSSPTVAGGLDEQYF
TRBJ2-7	-	TRBV30	15	TGTGCCGGGAGTGTAGGGGTCAGGCAATCCTACGAGCAGTACTTC	CAGSVGVRQSYEQYF
TRBJ1-2	-	TRBV25-1	10	TGTGCCAGCAGTGATTCGGTGTACACCTTC	CASSDSVYTF
TRBJ2-3	-	TRBV4-1	15	TGCGCCAGCAGCCAAGGAGGGCTAGTCACAGATACGCAGTATTTT	CASSQGGLVTDTQYF
TRBJ2-7	TRBD2	TRBV10-1	15	TGCGCCAGCAGTGACGGGACTAGCGGGAGCTACGAGCAGTACTTC	CASSDGTSGSYEQYF
TRBJ2-7	TRBD1	TRBV5-1	15	TGCGCCAGCAGCTTGGGGGGAACAGGGGGTTACGAGCAGTACTTC	CASSLGGTGGYEQYF
TRBJ2-2	TRBD1	TRBV28	14	TGTGCCAGCAGAGGGGACAGGAGGGCCGGGGAGCTGTTTTTT	CASRGDRRAGELFF
TRBJ1-4	-	TRBV6-5	13	TGTGCCAGCACCAAAAATGGGGGGAAAAAACTGTTTTTT	CASTKNGGKKLFF
TRBJ2-7	TRBD2	TRBV30	17	TGTGCCTGGAGCCGGGGACTAGCGGGGGGGCACATGGACGAGCAGTACTTC	CAWSRGLAGGHMDEQYF
TRBJ2-7	TRBD2	TRBV5-1	19	TGCGCCAGCAGCTTGGCCAGCACTAGCGGGAGCCGTTATGTTTACGAGCAGTACTTC	CASSLASTSGSRYVYEQYF
TRBJ2-2	TRBD1	TRBV5-1	15	TGCGCCAGCAGCTGGGACAGGATGGATCCCGGGGAGCTGTTTTTT	CASSWDRMDPGELFF
TRBJ1-2	-	TRBV7-9	16	TGTGCCAGCAGCCAAACCACAGGTCAAGCTAACTATGGCTACACCTTC	CASSQTTGQANYGYTF
TRBJ1-1	-	TRBV6-5	11	TGTGCCAGCAGTTCCGGGGTGTGGGCTTTCTTT	CASSSGVWAFF
TRBJ2-7	TRBD1	TRBV28	14	TGTGCCAGCAGTGAATCCGGGACAGCGTACGAGCAGTACTTC	CASSESGTAYEQYF
TRBJ1-6	TRBD1	TRBV9	14	TGTGCCAGCAGCGCTCGGGACAGCTTCTCACCCCTCCACTTT	CASSARDSFSPLHF
TRBJ2-7	-	TRBV30	11	TGTGCCTGGAGTGTGGGGGGCGAGCAGTACTTC	CAWSVGGEQYF
TRBJ2-2	TRBD2	TRBV5-1	16	TGCGCCAGCAGCTCCGAGACTAGCGGGTACACCGGGGAGCTGTTTTTT	CASSSETSGYTGELFF
TRBJ2-5	-	TRBV7-9	15	TGTGCCAGCAGCTCCTTCGAGGGCCTAGGGGAGACCCAGTACTTC	CASSSFEGLGETQYF
TRBJ1-1	-	TRBV30	16	TGTGCCTGGAGTGTACTGTCTACGCCGCAGAACACTGAAGCTTTCTTT	CAWSVLSTPQNTEAFF
TRBJ1-1	-	TRBV30	14	TGTGCCTGGAGTCCGGGACAAGGGGCCACTGAAGCTTTCTTT	CAWSPGQGATEAFF
TRBJ2-7	-	TRBV5-6	15	TGTGCCAGCAGCTTGGGTGGGTCGACTACCTACGAGCAGTACTTC	CASSLGGSTTYEQYF
TRBJ2-7	TRBD2	TRBV19	15	TGTGCCAGTAGTATATGGCGGGGGGCCCGAGTTCAGCAGTACTTC	CASSIWRGARVQQYF
TRBJ2-7	-	TRBV4-1	13	TGCGCCAGCAGCCAAGATCCCATTTACGAGCAGTACTTC	CASSQDPIYEQYF
TRBJ2-6	-	TRBV5-1	15	TGCGCCAGCAGCTTCCAGATCTCTGGGGCCAACGTCCTGACTTTC	CASSFQISGANVLTF
TRBJ2-7	TRBD2	TRBV2	17	TGTGCCAGCAGTCTCGTCCCGGGACTAGCGGGAAGCTACGAGCAGTACTTC	CASSLVPGLAGSYEQYF
TRBJ2-1	-	TRBV20-1	10	TGCAGTGCTAGCCCGAATGAGCAGTTCTTC	CSASPNEQFF
TRBJ2-1	-	TRBV30	15	TGTGCCTGGAGTGTAGGTAGCGGCCTCTACAATGAGCAGTTCTTC	CAWSVGSGLYNEQFF